Presented here are 3 T cell receptor beta chains from one specimen sequenced in a study of Ad26.COV2.S vaccination and SARS-CoV-2 variants. Only in-frame clones appear in the TCRdb table, and some are missing; sequencing was by immunoSEQ multiplex PCR. The sample has hundreds of thousands of clones, around 87% seen once; the top ten hold about 3.4%. The treatment was: 19 received Ad26.COV2.S at low or high dose, single or two shots; several received placebo; per-sample allocation not given. Day 63 after the first injection of vaccine or placebo was the sampling time. The material sequenced was peripheral blood, taken in a trial of Ad26.COV2.S vaccine versus placebo. These receptors came from a person aged 18-65 years who received the Ad26.COV2.S COVID-19 vaccine or a placebo.

The chain recombines TRBV7-9 with TRBJ1-3, with D maybe TRBD1 (6 bases). Per germline, CDR1 SEHNR and CDR2 FQNEAQ (reference sequence). Trimming removed 5 bases at V and 5 bases at J, with 22 bases between. The CDR3 loop spans 17 amino acids. The CDR3 reads CASSPPLGGRIRNTIYF. Here the CDR3 DNA reads TGTGCCAGCAGCCCCCCACTTGGGGGGCGAATAAGAAACACCATATATTTT.

J is TRBJ2-1 and V is TRBV5-1; TRBD1 matches 8 bases. The CDR3 has 14 amino acids. Unmatched junction bases numbered 5, after V lost 4 bases and J lost 5 bases. Germline lookup yields CDR1 SGHRS and CDR2 YFSETQ. The CDR3 protein is CASSIGTGNNEQFF. CDR3 bases: TGCGCCAGCAGCATCGGGACAGGAAACAATGAGCAGTTCTTC.

The table lists this clone with a few counts. The V gene is TRBV6-5, the J gene TRBJ2-7; the match to TRBD1 covers 8 bases. Unmatched junction bases numbered 2, after V lost 2 bases and J lost 2 bases. The length of the CDR3 is 14 residues. Per the germline V gene, CDR1 is MNHEY and CDR2 is SVGAGI. The CDR3 DNA reads TGTGCCAGCAGTTACCTGGGACAGGCCTACGAGCAGTACTTC. This codes for CASSYLGQAYEQYF.